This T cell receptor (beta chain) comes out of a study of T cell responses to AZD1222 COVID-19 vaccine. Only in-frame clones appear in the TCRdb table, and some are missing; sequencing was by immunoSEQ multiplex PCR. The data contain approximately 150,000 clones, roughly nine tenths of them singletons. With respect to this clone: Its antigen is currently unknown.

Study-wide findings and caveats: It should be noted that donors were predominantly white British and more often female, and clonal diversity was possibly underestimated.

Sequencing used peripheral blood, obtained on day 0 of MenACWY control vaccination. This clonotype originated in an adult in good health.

The CDR3 DNA reads as TGTGCCAGCAGCCAAAGGGCGGGAGCCGGGGCCAACGTCCTGACTTTC. As protein: CASSQRAGAGANVLTF. The chain combines TRBV14 with TRBJ2-6; 7 nucleotides match TRBD2. The CDR3 runs 16 residues. Trimming took 2 bases from V and 4 from J; bases not matched to a gene: 5. Germline-derived CDR1 and CDR2 are SGHDN and FVKESK.